Listed here are 21 T cell receptor beta chains from one sample, sequenced in a study of blood T cells in healthy people across ages. Next came a second PCR, run for about 7 to 12 cycles, which used a sample-barcoded 5' primer along with a J-beta primer mix. TCRdb re-called the 5' RACE reads with MiXCR, one entry per CDR3 protein. In the table there are hundreds of thousands of distinct CDR3 sequences, 35% to 60% of which are singletons. Sample: blood. The receptors were gathered from a man of 80 years or more in good health.

The rearrangement uses TRBV7-2 and TRBJ2-5, with D possibly matching TRBD1 (7 bases). Germline CDR1 is SGHTA and CDR2 is FQGNSA. V lost 5 bases and J 11 bases, leaving 21 bases between the germline ends. The CDR3 is made up of 14 amino acids. The CDR3 region is CASSIRGAHNEQYF. The CDR3 DNA follows: TGTGCCAGCAGCATCAGGGGGGCCCACAATGAGCAGTACTTC.

This clonotype was counted a single time. This chain joins TRBV7-9 and TRBJ1-2, with unresolved D. CDR1 is SEHNR and CDR2 is FQNEAQ in the germline V gene (reference sequence). V was clipped by 1 base and J by 0 bases, with 6 bases between them. The CDR3 sequence is 14 residues long. CDR3 loop: CASSLELTNYGYTF. The CDR3 DNA sequence: TGTGCCAGCAGCTTAGAACTGACTAACTATGGCTACACCTTC.

On this clonotype itself: The junction departs from the called germline gene at one end, perhaps through a read error. The rearrangement joins TRBV12-3 or TRBV12-4 to TRBJ2-3, with D possibly matching TRBD2 (6 bases). The CDR3 contains 14 residues. This CDR3 is CASSLGLLTDMQYF. DNA of the CDR3: TGTGCCAGCAGTTTGGGACTGTTAACAGATATGCAGTATTTT.

The chain employs TRBV9 and TRBJ2-3; the D gene is possibly TRBD2 (6 bases). The CDR3 runs to 12 residues. Trimming pared 0 bases from V and 11 bases from J, leaving 10 bases between. Germline assignment: CDR1 SGDLS and CDR2 YYNGEE. CDR3 nucleotides: TGTGCCAGCAGCGTAGTTGGGGGGAAGCAGTATTTT. Translation: CASSVVGGKQYF.

This clonotype was counted only a few times. The chain uses TRBV29-1 and TRBJ2-5; D call uncertain. Germline CDR1 is SQVTM and CDR2 is ANQGSEA. The CDR3 contains 10 residues. The V and J ends lost 5 bases and 0 bases respectively, with 1 base between them. CDR3 loop: CSVYQETQYF. The DNA for the CDR3 is TGCAGCGTTTACCAAGAGACCCAGTACTTC. Filled out from reference TRBV29-1 and TRBJ2-5, the complete variable domain reads SAVISQKPSRDICQRGTSLTIQCQVDSQVTMMFWYRQQPGQSLTLIATANQGSEATYESGFVIDKFPISRPNLTFSTLTVSNMSPEDSSIYLCSVYQETQYFGPGTRLLVL.

The CDR3 DNA reads as TGTGCCAGCAGCTTACGGGGACAGACCTACAATGAGCAGTTCTTC. Residues: CASSLRGQTYNEQFF. V and J are TRBV7-2 and TRBJ2-1, with 7 bases matching TRBD1. V shed 2 bases and J 2 bases; nucleotides not matched to a gene: 3. This CDR3 is built from 15 residues. Germline V gene sequence: CDR1 SGHTA, CDR2 FQGNSA.

With respect to this clonotype: Given a much more abundant clone one base away, this may be a read error. The gene calls are TRBV5-1 and TRBJ2-7, with D perhaps matching TRBD1 or TRBD2 (5 bases each). Germline V gene data show CDR1 as SGHRS and CDR2 as YFSETQ. V lost 3 bases to trimming and J lost 1 base, with 11 bases between them. The CDR3 consists of 14 residues. The DNA of the CDR3 is TGCGCCAGCAGCTCGGAAGGGGAGTCCTACGAGCAGTACTTC. Protein sequence: CASSSEGESYEQYF.

In this sample, this clonotype turned up a few times. This chain uses TRBV7-2 with TRBJ2-7, with TRBD2 matching 12 bases. The germline gives CDR1 SGHTA, CDR2 FQGNSA. V was clipped by 3 bases and J by 2 bases; unmatched bases: 8. The length of the CDR3 is 17 residues. The CDR3 DNA reads TGTGCCAGCAGCTTGGCCGGGACTAGCGGGCTTACCTACGAGCAGTACTTC. This sequence encodes CASSLAGTSGLTYEQYF.

This clonotype turned up a few times. The V call is TRBV28, the J call TRBJ2-5; 8 bases align to TRBD1. After removal of 2 bases from V and 9 bases from J, the junction contained 14 bases not matched to a gene. Germline lookup yields CDR1 MDHEN and CDR2 SYDVKM. The CDR3 is 16 amino acids. CDR3 in amino acids: CASSLETGVSLGAQYF. CDR3 coding DNA: TGTGCCAGCAGTTTAGAGACAGGGGTCTCGCTCGGGGCCCAGTACTTC.

This chain uses TRBV6-1 with TRBJ1-2; weak D call: TRBD1 (5 bases). Trimming stripped 7 bases from V and 4 bases from J, with 16 bases between. The CDR3 runs 14 residues. Germline values: CDR1 MNHNS, CDR2 SASEGT. In nucleotides, the CDR3 is TGTGCCAGCATAGAGAGGGGACTCGGCTATGGCTACACCTTC. This sequence encodes CASIERGLGYGYTF.

V and J are TRBV20-1 and TRBJ2-1; 10 bases match TRBD2. This CDR3 has 16 residues. V gave up 2 bases and J gave up 5 bases; unmatched junction bases: 9. Germline-derived CDR1 and CDR2 are DFQATT and SNEGSKA (reference sequence). In nucleotides, the CDR3 is TGCAGTGCTAGACCTAAGAGCGGGAGGGCCCACAATGAGCAGTTCTTC. This translates into CSARPKSGRAHNEQFF.

This clonotype was detected a few times. The chain recombines TRBV28 with TRBJ2-1; 8 bases match TRBD1. With V trimmed by 5 bases and J by 6 bases, 3 bases remained unmatched. The CDR3 is made up of 13 amino acids. CDR1 is MDHEN and CDR2 is SYDVKM in the germline V gene. The chain's CDR3 is CASSQGARNEQFF. The CDR3 DNA reads as TGTGCCAGCAGTCAGGGGGCGCGCAATGAGCAGTTCTTC.

This clonotype was counted once. A much bigger clone sits one base away, suggesting this may be a read error. This sequence joins TRBV2 and TRBJ1-1, with D possibly being TRBD1 (5 bases). CDR3 size: 14 residues. The germline gives CDR1 SNHLY, CDR2 FYNNEI. V lost 2 bases and J 10 bases, leaving 17 bases between the germline ends. The CDR3 spells CASSEFVAGSGAFF. DNA of the CDR3: TGTGCCAGCAGTGAATTTGTCGCAGGGTCTGGAGCTTTCTTT.

The gene calls are TRBV11-3 and TRBJ1-5, with unresolved D. V dropped 3 bases and J dropped 13 bases, with 7 bases sitting between them. This CDR3 is built from 10 residues. Germline CDR1 and CDR2: SGHNT and YENEEA. The chain's CDR3 is CASSFGIQHF. Written as DNA, the CDR3 is TGTGCCAGCAGCTTCGGGATACAGCATTTT.

This clonotype was seen a few times. The V call is TRBV29-1, the J call TRBJ2-7; D call uncertain. CDR1 is SQVTM and CDR2 is ANQGSEA in the germline V gene. The CDR3 extends over 12 amino acids. Trimming stripped 0 bases from V and 5 bases from J, with 8 bases between. The CDR3 loop is CSVEDRADEQYF. CDR3 in DNA: TGCAGCGTTGAAGATAGGGCAGACGAGCAGTACTTC.

This clonotype was seen a few times. The V and J genes are TRBV20-1 and TRBJ2-7; D is possibly TRBD2 (6 bases). This CDR3 has 14 amino acids. Germline values: CDR1 DFQATT, CDR2 SNEGSKA (reference sequence). V was clipped by 1 base and J by 0 bases, with 10 bases between them. CDR3 sequence (DNA): TGCAGTGCTAGAGTTGGCGGGACCTCCTACGAGCAGTACTTC. It yields the protein CSARVGGTSYEQYF.

The CDR3 protein is CSARDFASGWGNEQFF. CDR3 in DNA: TGCAGTGCTAGAGATTTCGCTAGCGGGTGGGGAAATGAGCAGTTCTTC. The chain couples TRBV20-1 to TRBJ2-1; 8 bases are shared with TRBD2. CDR1 is DFQATT, CDR2 SNEGSKA, per germline (reference sequence). The CDR3 runs to 16 residues. J gave up 7 bases and V 0 bases, and 11 bases lay outside the gene matches.

J is TRBJ1-1 and V is TRBV10-3, with 9 bases matching TRBD1. This CDR3 comprises 14 residues. Germline loops: CDR1 ENHRY, CDR2 SYGVKD. Germline trimming cut 7 bases from V and 1 base from J; bases unmatched to any gene: 4. DNA for the CDR3: TGTGCCATCATGGGACAGGGCACGAACACTGAAGCTTTCTTT. It translates to CAIMGQGTNTEAFF.

The gene calls are TRBV6-5 and TRBJ2-1; 7 positions match TRBD1. J gave up 10 bases and V 6 bases, and 9 bases lay outside the gene matches. The CDR3 covers 13 residues. CDR1 and CDR2 (germline): MNHEY, SVGAGI. CDR3: CASSETGPYEQFF. The CDR3 region has the DNA TGTGCCAGCAGCGAGACAGGGCCATACGAGCAGTTCTTC.

This clonotype was recorded once. The V call is TRBV29-1, the J call TRBJ2-2, with D tentatively TRBD1 or TRBD2 (5 bases each). CDR1 and CDR2 (germline): SQVTM, ANQGSEA. Trimming left V 7 bases short and J 7 bases short, with 22 bases between. The CDR3 is made up of 15 amino acids. The CDR3: CSATQTGTKNGELFF. CDR3 in DNA: TGCAGCGCAACCCAAACCGGGACCAAAAACGGGGAGCTGTTTTTT.

For this clonotype: With a much larger clone just one base away, this may be a read error. The chain employs TRBV5-1 and TRBJ2-1; D is unresolved. Per germline, CDR1 SGHRS and CDR2 YFSETQ. The CDR3 is made up of 14 amino acids. In DNA form, the CDR3 reads TGCGCCAACAGCTTGGACGGACCGAACAATGAGCAGTTCTTC. This gives the protein CANSLDGPNNEQFF.